Listed here are 19 T cell receptor beta chains from one sample, sequenced in a study of spatial heterogeneity in lung cancer. From the 5' RACE reads, TCRdb called clonotypes with MiXCR, one entry per CDR3 protein. The repertoire holds 35,000 to 40,000 distinct CDR3 sequences, with approximately 7.2% as singletons. Regarding time point: sample taken at primary tumor resection. Sequenced here: PBMCs, sampled at surgery. The receptors were gathered from a female donor with early-stage non-small cell lung cancer.

This clonotype was detected only a few times. The chain carries TRBV7-2 and TRBJ2-5, with 7 bases matching TRBD1. Germline V gene data show CDR1 as SGHTA and CDR2 as FQGNSA. J lost 5 bases, V lost 1 base, and 4 bases had no gene match. This CDR3 is built from 14 residues. This CDR3 reads CASSLGGGWETQYF. CDR3 nucleotide sequence: TGTGCCAGCAGCTTAGGAGGGGGCTGGGAGACCCAGTACTTC.

This clonotype was counted many times. The chain is built from TRBV10-3 and TRBJ1-2; tentatively, D is TRBD1 (6 bases). The V end lost 1 base, the J end lost 0 bases, and 27 bases lay between the germline ends. This CDR3 has 21 residues. Looked up from germline, CDR1 is ENHRY and CDR2 is SYGVKD. CDR3 residues: CAISEFSLVARRDTPNYGYTF. The CDR3 DNA sequence: TGTGCCATCAGTGAGTTTTCCCTTGTGGCCCGCCGGGACACACCTAACTATGGCTACACCTTC.

This clonotype occurred many times. This rearrangement joins TRBV10-3 to TRBJ2-1; tentative D call: TRBD1 (5 bases). CDR1 is ENHRY, CDR2 SYGVKD, per germline. This CDR3 region has 13 residues. Trimming removed 6 bases at V and 8 bases at J, with 14 bases between. The CDR3 region has the DNA TGTGCCATCAGGACGCCGTGGGGCGATGAGCAGTTCTTC. It encodes CAIRTPWGDEQFF.

The sample holds a few counts of this clonotype. The chain employs TRBV7-2 and TRBJ2-7; D remains unclear. Trimming removed 5 bases from V and 2 bases from J, with 10 bases in between. The V gene's germline CDR1 is SGHTA and CDR2 FQGNSA. The CDR3 length is 13 residues. CDR3 amino acids: CASSLRGPYEQYF. CDR3 bases: TGTGCCAGCAGCCTCCGAGGACCCTACGAGCAGTACTTC. Combining the CDR3 with reference TRBV7-2 and TRBJ2-7 gives the whole variable domain GAGVSQSPSNKVTEKGKDVELRCDPISGHTALYWYRQSLGQGLEFLIYFQGNSAPDKSGLPSDRFSAERTGGSVSTLTIQRTQQEDSAVYLCASSLRGPYEQYFGPGTRLTVT.

This clonotype was seen only a few times. The chain is built from TRBV5-6 and TRBJ2-4, with D uncertain. The CDR3 length is 16 residues. Trimming took 0 bases from V and 0 from J, leaving 10 bases between them. Germline CDR1 reads SGHDT; CDR2 reads YYEEEE. This chain's CDR3 is CASSLDAGIAKNIQYF. CDR3 bases: TGTGCCAGCAGCTTGGATGCAGGCATAGCCAAAAACATTCAGTACTTC.

In this sample, this clonotype turned up many times. The chain combines TRBV6-2 or TRBV6-3 with TRBJ1-2; 9 bases agree with TRBD1. The CDR3 runs 16 residues. The germline CDR1 and CDR2 sequences are MNHEY and SVGEGT. The junction had 12 bases not matched to a gene; V was cut back by 5 bases and J by 5 bases. The CDR3 nucleotides read TGTGCCAGCAGTCGCTCTTCGCCGGGACAGGGTTATGGCTACACCTTC. This sequence encodes CASSRSSPGQGYGYTF.

The chain combines TRBV24-1 with TRBJ1-1, with 7 positions matching TRBD1. Germline CDR1 is KGHDR and CDR2 is SFDVKD. This CDR3 is built from 14 residues. J gave up 5 bases and V 4 bases, and 6 bases lay outside the gene matches. CDR3 sequence (DNA): TGTGCCACCAGTGACTCTAACAGGGGAACTGAAGCTTTCTTT. This translates into CATSDSNRGTEAFF.

This clonotype was picked up a small number of times. The final CDR3 position lacks the conserved phenylalanine or tryptophan, pointing to a likely read error. The gene calls are TRBV5-4 and TRBJ1-1; possibly TRBD1 for D (5 bases). CDR3 size: 12 residues. V was shortened by 9 bases and J by 1 base, with 10 bases between the two germline ends. Germline-derived CDR1 and CDR2 are SGHNT and YYREEE (reference sequence). CDR3 residues: CAIGDPNTEAFV. The CDR3 nucleotides are TGTGCCATCGGGGACCCGAACACTGAAGCTTTCGTT.

This clonotype was picked up many times. This rearrangement joins TRBV3-1 to TRBJ2-1, with TRBD2 identical over 10 bases. Germline CDR1 reads LGHDT; CDR2 reads YNNKEL (reference sequence). This CDR3 contains 14 residues. Unmatched junction bases numbered 9, after V lost 4 bases and J lost 12 bases. CDR3 sequence: CASSPFLWTSGQFF. In DNA, the CDR3 is TGTGCCAGCAGCCCGTTCCTGTGGACTAGCGGGCAGTTCTTC.

The sample holds many counts of this clonotype. The V gene is TRBV5-1, the J gene TRBJ2-2; TRBD2 matches 11 bases. The CDR3 has 16 residues. Germline V lookup: CDR1 SGHRS, CDR2 YFSETQ. Unmatched junction bases numbered 3, after V lost 2 bases and J lost 3 bases. The CDR3 spells CASSFMTSGDTGELFF. The CDR3 bases are TGCGCCAGCAGCTTTATGACTAGCGGGGACACCGGGGAGCTGTTTTTT.

This clonotype appeared many times. V gene TRBV20-1 combines with J gene TRBJ1-1; D unclear. The germline CDR1 and CDR2 sequences are DFQATT and SNEGSKA (reference sequence). V lost 1 base, J lost 5 bases, and 8 bases lay in between. The CDR3 is 12 amino acids. The chain's CDR3 is CSARVGPTEAFF. CDR3 DNA sequence: TGCAGTGCTAGAGTAGGGCCAACTGAAGCTTTCTTT.

The sample holds many counts of this clonotype. V and J are TRBV23-1 and TRBJ2-1; D possibly corresponds to TRBD1 (6 bases). Being an ORF, TRBV23-1 has a function that is uncertain. The CDR3 is 15 amino acids. With 0 bases removed from V and 9 bases from J, the gap between germline ends came to 15 bases. This CDR3 reads CASSQSPTGFGEQFF. The CDR3 region has the DNA TGCGCCAGCAGTCAATCGCCCACAGGGTTCGGTGAGCAGTTCTTC.

Many counts were recorded for this clonotype. The chain has TRBV20-1 and TRBJ2-7; 7 bases fit TRBD2. V shed 3 bases and J 2 bases; nucleotides not matched to a gene: 13. Germline values: CDR1 DFQATT, CDR2 SNEGSKA (reference sequence). The CDR3 sequence is 16 residues long. This CDR3 reads CSARAPVGGPTYEQYF. CDR3 nucleotide sequence: TGCAGTGCTAGGGCCCCAGTGGGAGGGCCCACCTACGAGCAGTACTTC.

In this sample, this clonotype turned up many times. The V and J genes are TRBV5-1 and TRBJ2-7; 9 positions agree with TRBD1. Trimming took 7 bases from V and 2 from J; bases not matched to a gene: 4. Germline loops: CDR1 SGHRS, CDR2 YFSETQ. This CDR3 is built from 13 residues. CDR3 in DNA: TGCGCCAGCGCCGGGACAGGGCCCTACGAGCAGTACTTC. It codes for CASAGTGPYEQYF.

This clonotype was detected only a few times. The V call is TRBV7-9, the J call TRBJ2-5, with TRBD2 matching over 13 bases. This CDR3 comprises 16 residues. With V trimmed by 5 bases and J by 7 bases, 10 bases remained unmatched. Per germline, CDR1 SEHNR and CDR2 FQNEAQ (reference sequence). The CDR3, as DNA: TGTGCCAGCAGCCCACTAGCGGGGGGGCCCCTTGGGACCCAGTACTTC. This sequence encodes CASSPLAGGPLGTQYF.

Details on this clonotype: This may be a read error, as it is one base from a much larger clone. Likely a read error: the CDR3 ends without its conserved phenylalanine or tryptophan. The rearrangement joins TRBV9 to TRBJ2-1; maybe TRBD2 (5 bases). V lost 0 bases and J lost 1, with 5 bases in between. Germline V gives CDR1 SGDLS, CDR2 YYNGEE. This CDR3 contains 14 residues. The CDR3 here is CASSVAGSYNEQFS. CDR3 sequence (DNA): TGTGCCAGCAGCGTAGCGGGATCCTACAATGAGCAGTTCTCC.

V gene TRBV7-8 combines with J gene TRBJ1-2, with D hard to call. Between the trimmed V and J ends, which lost 5 bases and 2 bases, there was a span of 12 bases. Germline CDR1 is SGHVS and CDR2 is FQNEAQ. This CDR3 has 14 amino acids. CDR3 coding DNA: TGTGCCAGCAGCCCGACGGACGGAAACTATGGCTACACCTTC. It codes for CASSPTDGNYGYTF. The full variable domain, with the rest looked up from reference TRBV7-8 and TRBJ1-2, is GAGVSQSPRYKVAKRGQDVALRCDPISGHVSLFWYQQALGQGPEFLTYFQNEAQLDKSGLPSDRFFAERPEGSVSTLKIQRTQQEDSAVYLCASSPTDGNYGYTFGSGTRLTVV.

This clonotype was seen at least ten times. The chain recombines TRBV5-5 with TRBJ2-5; no reliable D call. CDR3 length equals 12 residues. Trimming removed 4 bases at V and 5 bases at J, with 9 bases between. Germline V CDR1 and CDR2: SGHKS, YYEKEE (reference sequence). DNA of the CDR3: TGTGCCAGCAGCCCATATGAGGAGACCCAGTACTTC. Translation gives CASSPYEETQYF. The full variable domain, rest sourced from reference TRBV5-5 and TRBJ2-5, is DAGVTQSPTHLIKTRGQQVTLRCSPISGHKSVSWYQQVLGQGPQFIFQYYEKEERGRGNFPDRFSARQFPNYSSELNVNALLLGDSALYLCASSPYEETQYFGPGTRLLVL.

The chain carries TRBV6-2 or TRBV6-3 and TRBJ1-6; D call uncertain. CDR1 MNHEY and CDR2 SVGEGT come from the germline V gene. Trimming took 2 bases from V and 6 from J, leaving 5 bases between them. CDR3 length: 13 residues. CDR3 sequence: CASSYPPNSPLHF. CDR3 bases: TGTGCCAGCAGTTACCCGCCTAATTCACCCCTCCACTTT.